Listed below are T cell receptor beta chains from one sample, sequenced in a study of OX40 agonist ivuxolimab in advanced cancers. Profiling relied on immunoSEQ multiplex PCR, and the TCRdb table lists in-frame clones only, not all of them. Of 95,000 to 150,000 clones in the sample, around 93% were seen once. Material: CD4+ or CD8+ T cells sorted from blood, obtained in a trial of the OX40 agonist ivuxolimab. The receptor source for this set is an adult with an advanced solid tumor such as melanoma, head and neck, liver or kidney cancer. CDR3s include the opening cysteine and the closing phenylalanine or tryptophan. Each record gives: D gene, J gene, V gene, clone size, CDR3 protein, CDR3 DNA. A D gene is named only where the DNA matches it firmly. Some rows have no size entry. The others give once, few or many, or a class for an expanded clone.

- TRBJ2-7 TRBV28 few CASNRGAPYEQYF TGTGCCAGCAATCGAGGGGCCCCCTACGAGCAGTACTTC
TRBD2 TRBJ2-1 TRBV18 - CASSLTSGGANEQFF TGTGCCAGCTCGTTGACTAGCGGGGGGGCAAATGAGCAGTTCTTC
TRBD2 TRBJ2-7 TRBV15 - CATSRAGTSGRVEQYF TGTGCCACCAGCAGAGCAGGGACTAGCGGGAGAGTCGAGCAGTACTTC
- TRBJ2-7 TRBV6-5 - CASTLRTYEQYF TGTGCCAGCACCCTTAGGACCTACGAGCAGTACTTC
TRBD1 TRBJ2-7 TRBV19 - CASSPLQHRGTYEQYF TGTGCCAGTAGTCCTCTTCAGCACAGGGGGACCTACGAGCAGTACTTC
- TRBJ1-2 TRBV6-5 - CASSSEDTRNYGYTF TGTGCCAGCAGTTCCGAGGACACTCGTAACTATGGCTACACCTTC
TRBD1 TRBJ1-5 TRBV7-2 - CASSWTGDQPQHF TGTGCCAGCAGCTGGACAGGGGATCAGCCCCAGCATTTT
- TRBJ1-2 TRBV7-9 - CASSWDNKFHGYTF TGTGCCAGCAGCTGGGACAACAAATTCCATGGCTACACCTTC
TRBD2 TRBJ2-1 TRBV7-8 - CASSPTSGSYNEQFF TGTGCCAGCAGCCCGACTAGCGGCTCCTACAATGAGCAGTTCTTC
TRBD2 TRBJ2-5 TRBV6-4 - CASSAGVEETQYF TGTGCCAGCTCAGCGGGGGTTGAAGAGACCCAGTACTTC
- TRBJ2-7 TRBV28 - CASLQGHSYEQYF TGTGCCAGCCTCCAGGGTCACTCCTACGAGCAGTACTTC
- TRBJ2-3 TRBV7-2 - CASSFRIGGGTDTQYF TGTGCCAGCAGCTTTCGCATTGGTGGCGGCACAGATACGCAGTATTTT
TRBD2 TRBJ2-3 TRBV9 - CASSSTSGRPPDTQYF TGTGCCAGCAGCTCTACTAGCGGGAGGCCCCCAGATACGCAGTATTTT
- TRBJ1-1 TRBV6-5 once CASRKQAVGTEAFF TGTGCCAGCAGAAAGCAGGCCGTGGGCACTGAAGCTTTCTTT
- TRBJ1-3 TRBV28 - CASSEGFGNTIYF TGTGCCAGCAGTGAGGGGTTCGGAAACACCATATATTTT
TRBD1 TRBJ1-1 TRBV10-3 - CAIREPGQANTEAFF TGTGCCATCAGGGAACCGGGACAGGCGAACACTGAAGCTTTCTTT
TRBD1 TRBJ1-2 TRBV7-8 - CASSSSTDRANYGYTF TGTGCCAGCAGCTCGTCAACCGACAGGGCTAACTATGGCTACACCTTC
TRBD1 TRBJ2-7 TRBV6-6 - CASIRGQGAGSYEQYF TGTGCCAGCATCAGGGGACAGGGGGCAGGGTCCTACGAGCAGTACTTC
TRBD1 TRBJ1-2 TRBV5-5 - CASSIVGTGNYGYTF TGTGCCAGCAGCATCGTAGGGACAGGGAACTATGGCTACACCTTC
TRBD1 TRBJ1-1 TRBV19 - CASSMGQWNTEAFF TGTGCCAGTAGTATGGGACAGTGGAACACTGAAGCTTTCTTT
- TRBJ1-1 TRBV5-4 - CASSTKPGSITEAFF TGTGCCAGCAGCACCAAACCGGGGTCGATCACTGAAGCTTTCTTT
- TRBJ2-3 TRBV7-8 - CASSPRTVADTQYF TGTGCCAGCAGCCCCAGGACTGTCGCGGATACGCAGTATTTT
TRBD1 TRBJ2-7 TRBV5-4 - CASSRDRGYEQYF TGTGCCAGCAGCCGGGACAGGGGTTACGAGCAGTACTTC
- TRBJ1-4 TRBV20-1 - CSAFIGEKLFF TGCAGTGCATTTATAGGTGAAAAACTGTTTTTT
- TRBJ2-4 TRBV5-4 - CASSFGAGLAKNIQYF TGTGCCAGCAGCTTTGGAGCCGGACTAGCCAAAAACATTCAGTACTTC
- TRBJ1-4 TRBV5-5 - CASSLFSAGGEKLFF TGTGCCAGCAGCTTGTTTTCCGCCGGGGGTGAAAAACTGTTTTTT
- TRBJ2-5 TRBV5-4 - CASSTPRAETTSETQYF TGTGCCAGCAGCACACCTCGGGCAGAGACGACCTCAGAGACCCAGTACTTC
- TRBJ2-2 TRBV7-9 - CASSPLGGVTGELFF TGTGCCAGCAGCCCACTAGGGGGGGTCACCGGGGAGCTGTTTTTT
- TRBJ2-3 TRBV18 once CASSPPWGVDTQYF TGTGCCAGCTCACCGCCCTGGGGGGTAGATACGCAGTATTTT
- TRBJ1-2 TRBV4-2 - CASSQVSGGANYGYTF TGTGCCAGCAGCCAAGTCTCGGGAGGGGCTAACTATGGCTACACCTTC
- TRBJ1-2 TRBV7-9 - CASSLEAVGYTF TGTGCCAGCAGCTTAGAGGCGGTTGGCTACACCTTC
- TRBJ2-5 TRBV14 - CASSQGLGGQETQYF TGTGCCAGCAGCCAAGGGCTAGGGGGCCAAGAGACCCAGTACTTC
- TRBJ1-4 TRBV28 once CASSRPTGGGGKLFF TGTGCCAGCAGCCGACCAACGGGGGGGGGAGGAAAACTGTTTTTT
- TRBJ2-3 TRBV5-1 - CASSATGTDTQYF TGCGCCAGCAGCGCCACAGGGACAGATACGCAGTATTTT
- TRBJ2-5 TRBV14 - CASSQAGLNPSPETQYF TGTGCCAGCAGCCAAGCCGGGTTGAATCCTTCTCCTGAGACCCAGTACTTC
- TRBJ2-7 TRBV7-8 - CASSTPGQIPYEQYF TGTGCCAGCAGCACTCCGGGGCAGATACCCTACGAGCAGTACTTC
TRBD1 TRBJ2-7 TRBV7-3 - CASSHSGTGADEQYF TGTGCCAGCAGCCACTCTGGGACAGGGGCTGACGAGCAGTACTTC
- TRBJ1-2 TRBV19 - CASSTTYAPYGYTF TGTGCCAGTAGTACGACCTACGCACCCTATGGCTACACCTTC
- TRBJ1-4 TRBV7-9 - CASSRVQEKLFF TGTGCCAGCAGCAGGGTGCAGGAAAAACTGTTTTTT
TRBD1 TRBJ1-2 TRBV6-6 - CASSYLDREGYTF TGTGCCAGCAGTTACTTGGACAGGGAGGGGTACACCTTC
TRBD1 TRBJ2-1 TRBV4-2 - CASSQVVPGQGFFNEQFF TGTGCCAGCAGCCAAGTTGTACCGGGACAGGGGTTTTTCAATGAGCAGTTCTTC
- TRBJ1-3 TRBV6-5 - CASSYGGRGNTIYF TGTGCCAGCAGTTACGGGGGTAGGGGAAACACCATATATTTT
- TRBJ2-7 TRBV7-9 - CASTPLHEQYF TGTGCCAGCACCCCCCTCCACGAGCAGTACTTC
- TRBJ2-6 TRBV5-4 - CASSPYRDLSGANVLTF TGTGCCAGCAGCCCATACAGGGACCTCTCTGGGGCCAACGTCCTGACTTTC